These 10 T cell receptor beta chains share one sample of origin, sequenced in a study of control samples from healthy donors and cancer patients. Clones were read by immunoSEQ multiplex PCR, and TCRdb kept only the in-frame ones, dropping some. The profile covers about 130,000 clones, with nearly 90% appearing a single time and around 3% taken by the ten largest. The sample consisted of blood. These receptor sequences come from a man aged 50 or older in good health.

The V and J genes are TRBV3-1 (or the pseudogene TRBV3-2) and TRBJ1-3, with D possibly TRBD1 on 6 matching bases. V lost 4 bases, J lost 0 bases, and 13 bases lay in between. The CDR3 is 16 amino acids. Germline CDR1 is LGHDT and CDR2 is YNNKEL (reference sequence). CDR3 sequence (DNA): TGTGCCAGCAGCCGAAACAGGGCCAACTCTGGAAACACCATATATTTT. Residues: CASSRNRANSGNTIYF.

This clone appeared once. The CDR3 is CASRPGTGALGELFF. CDR3 DNA sequence: TGCGCCAGCAGGCCCGGGACAGGGGCTCTCGGGGAGCTGTTTTTT. This chain joins TRBV5-1 and TRBJ2-2, with 10 nucleotides matching TRBD1. The CDR3 totals 15 residues. Germline V gene lookup returns CDR1 SGHRS and CDR2 YFSETQ. V was clipped by 5 bases and J by 7 bases; unmatched bases: 8.

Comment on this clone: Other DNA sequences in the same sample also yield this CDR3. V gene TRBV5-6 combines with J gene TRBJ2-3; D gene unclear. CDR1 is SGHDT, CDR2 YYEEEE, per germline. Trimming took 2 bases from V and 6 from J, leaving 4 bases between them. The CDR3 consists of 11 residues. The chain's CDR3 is CASSFGDTQYF. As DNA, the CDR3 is TGTGCCAGCAGCTTCGGCGATACGCAGTATTTT.

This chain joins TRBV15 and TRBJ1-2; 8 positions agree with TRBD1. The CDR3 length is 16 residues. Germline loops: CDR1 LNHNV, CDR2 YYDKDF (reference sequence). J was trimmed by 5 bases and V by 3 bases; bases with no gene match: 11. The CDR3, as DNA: TGTGCCACCAGCAGGTTTCCTAGACAGGGGCCTTATGGCTACACCTTC. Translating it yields CATSRFPRQGPYGYTF.

The DNA for the CDR3 is TGTGCCAGCAGCCCGCGGCCCGGGGGGATTGAGACCCAGTACTTC. Translating it yields CASSPRPGGIETQYF. The rearrangement joins TRBV7-9 to TRBJ2-5, with TRBD2 matching over 7 bases. Germline V lookup: CDR1 SEHNR, CDR2 FQNEAQ (reference sequence). V lost 5 bases, J lost 5 bases, and 11 bases stayed unmatched. This CDR3 has 15 residues.

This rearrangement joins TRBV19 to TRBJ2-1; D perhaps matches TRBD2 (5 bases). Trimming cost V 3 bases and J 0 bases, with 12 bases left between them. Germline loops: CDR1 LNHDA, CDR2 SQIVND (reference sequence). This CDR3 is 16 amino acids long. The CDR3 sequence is CASSIFTTSSYNEQFF. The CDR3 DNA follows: TGTGCCAGTAGTATTTTCACTACTAGCTCCTACAATGAGCAGTTCTTC.

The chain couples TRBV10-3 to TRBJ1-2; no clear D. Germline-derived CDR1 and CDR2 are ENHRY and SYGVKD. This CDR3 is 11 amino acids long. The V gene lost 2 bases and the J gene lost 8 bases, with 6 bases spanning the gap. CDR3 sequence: CAISERGGYTF. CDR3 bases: TGTGCCATCAGTGAGCGCGGGGGCTACACCTTC.

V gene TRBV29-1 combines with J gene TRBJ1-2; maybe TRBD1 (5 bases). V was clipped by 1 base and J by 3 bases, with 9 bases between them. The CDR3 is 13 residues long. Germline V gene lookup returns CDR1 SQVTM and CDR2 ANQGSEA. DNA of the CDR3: TGCAGCGTTGAAGGTTCGGGGGACTATGGCTACACCTTC. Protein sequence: CSVEGSGDYGYTF.

This chain's CDR3 is CASSKARTALHDTEAFF. The CDR3 coding sequence is TGTGCCAGCAGCAAAGCCCGGACAGCGCTGCATGACACTGAAGCTTTCTTT. The gene calls are TRBV21-1 and TRBJ1-1; the table's TRBD1 call for D was not verified on the DNA. TRBV21-1 is assigned pseudogene status. This CDR3 is built from 17 residues.

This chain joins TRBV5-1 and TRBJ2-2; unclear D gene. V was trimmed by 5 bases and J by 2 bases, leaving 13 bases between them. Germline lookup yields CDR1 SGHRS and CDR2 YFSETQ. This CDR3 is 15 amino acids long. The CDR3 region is CASRPGIVNTGELFF. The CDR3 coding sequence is TGCGCCAGCAGGCCCGGAATTGTTAACACCGGGGAGCTGTTTTTT. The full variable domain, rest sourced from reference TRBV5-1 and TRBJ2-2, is KAGVTQTPRYLIKTRGQQVTLSCSPISGHRSVSWYQQTPGQGLQFLFEYFSETQRNKGNFPGRFSGRQFSNSRSEMNVSTLELGDSALYLCASRPGIVNTGELFFGEGSRLTVL.